This entry concerns a single TCR beta chain. Its antigen is unknown. How the authors handled the data: Junction-only sequences without quality scores were provided by ImmunoSEQ, so filtering was different. The method was immunoSEQ multiplex PCR; TCRdb's version includes in-frame clones alone and lacks a portion of them. D and trimming come from the DNA, and the V and J calls and clone size come from that table. Altogether around 2,000,000 clones are present, about 95% being singletons, with the ten largest covering around 1.1%. The naive CD8 fraction comprised CD45RO-negative cells positively selected for CCR7 and excluded terminally differentiated effector memory CD45RA+ cells. Donors, without exception, were Caucasian adults residing in Nashville, Tennessee. Germline V lookup: CDR1 LNHDA, CDR2 SQIVND (reference sequence). This CDR3 comprises 12 residues. With 8 bases clipped from V and 6 bases from J, the junction kept 6 bases outside the gene matches.

The data originate from a study of shared clonotypes between healthy human individuals. Study summary: Each donor's CD8 memory used one plate, CD8 naive two, each CD4 subset three. Findings and limits, study-wide: On the whole, naive subsets had larger estimated richness than memory subsets had.

The sequence was obtained from a man aged 18-30 years in good health. The sequencing input was naive CD8+ T cells sorted from blood. The genes are TRBV19 and TRBJ1-2; 7 nucleotides agree with TRBD1. The CDR3 sequence: CASSTGFNGYTF. The DNA of the CDR3 is TGTGCCAGTTCGACAGGGTTCAATGGCTACACCTTC.